One and the same sample provided the 5 T cell receptor beta chains below, sequenced in a study of blood T cell repertoires in COVID-19. Assay: immunoSEQ multiplex PCR; the TCRdb copy retains only in-frame clones and omits some. The sample contains about 150,000 clones, around nine tenths of which appear only once. Sequencing was done on a sample of peripheral blood. The receptors stem from a middle-aged man with acute or convalescent COVID-19.

The V gene is TRBV7-9, the J gene TRBJ2-1; 8 bases align to TRBD1. With 5 bases clipped from V and 5 bases from J, the junction kept 8 bases outside the gene matches. CDR3 length: 15 amino acids. Germline V lookup: CDR1 SEHNR, CDR2 FQNEAQ (reference sequence). The DNA of the CDR3 is TGTGCCAGCAGCCTTAAGGGGGGACAGGACAATGAGCAGTTCTTC. Its translation: CASSLKGGQDNEQFF.

The chain is built from TRBV5-1 and TRBJ2-2, with 9 bases matching TRBD1. Germline-derived CDR1 and CDR2 are SGHRS and YFSETQ. The CDR3 contains 15 residues. Trimming at V came to 3 bases and at J to 4 bases, leaving 4 bases not matched to a gene. The DNA for the CDR3 is TGCGCCAGCAGCTCGGGACAGGGAGGCACCGGGGAGCTGTTTTTT. As protein: CASSSGQGGTGELFF.

The chain is built from TRBV30 and TRBJ1-1, with 7 bases that match TRBD1. In germline, CDR1 is GTSNPN, CDR2 SVGIG (reference sequence). Trimming at V came to 5 bases and at J to 1 base, leaving 4 bases not matched to a gene. The CDR3 extends over 13 amino acids. In DNA, the CDR3 is TGTGCCTGGGTGCCAGGGGGGAACACTGAAGCTTTCTTT. Its translation is CAWVPGGNTEAFF.

The chain combines TRBV7-2 with TRBJ2-7, with 9 bases aligning to TRBD2. Germline V lookup: CDR1 SGHTA, CDR2 FQGNSA. V was clipped by 3 bases and J by 6 bases; unmatched bases: 6. The CDR3 is 14 amino acids. CDR3 in DNA: TGTGCCAGCAGCTTCGCGGGAGGGCTGGGCGAGCAGTACTTC. Protein: CASSFAGGLGEQYF.

The chain employs TRBV16 and TRBJ1-5; no clear D gene. This CDR3 contains 13 residues. Trimming took off 4 bases at V and 7 bases at J, with 11 bases between the two ends. Germline V gene lookup returns CDR1 KGHSY and CDR2 FQNENV. The CDR3 DNA sequence: TGTGCCAGCAGCCCATTCGTGCAGCAGCCCCAGCATTTT. It codes for CASSPFVQQPQHF.